This is a list of T cell receptor beta chains from one sample in a study of Graves' ophthalmopathy and Graves' hyperthyroidism. TCRdb re-called the multiplex PCR reads through MiXCR, storing one row per CDR3 protein. The data contain roughly 400,000 distinct CDR3 sequences, roughly 15% of them seen just once; the ten biggest clones take up roughly 2.4%. Sequenced input: peripheral blood. The receptors come from an adult woman with stable Graves' hyperthyroidism. CDR3s include the opening cysteine and the closing phenylalanine or tryptophan. The D gene is left open where the match is weak. Clone size, where shown, is once, few, many, or a class for clones that have expanded.

J	D	V	size	CDR3	DNA
TRBJ1-5	.	TRBV6-5	few	CASSYTVLPEPQHF	TGTGCCAGCAGTTATACGGTGCTCCCTGAGCCCCAGCATTTT
TRBJ1-1	.	TRBV7-9	many	CASSQNRGRSEAFF	TGTGCCAGCAGCCAGAACCGAGGGAGATCTGAAGCTTTCTTT
TRBJ1-5	.	TRBV6-1	many	CASSGAVPFLWPQHF	TGTGCCAGCAGTGGAGCTGTTCCCTTTCTTTGGCCCCAGCATTTT
TRBJ2-5	.	TRBV28	many	CASSSSQGQETQYF	TGTGCCAGCAGTTCCAGCCAGGGGCAAGAGACCCAGTACTTC
TRBJ2-4	TRBD2	TRBV20-1	many	CSARDNKREKGRGIKNIQYF	TGCAGTGCTAGAGATAACAAGCGGGAGAAAGGGAGAGGGATCAAAAACATTCAGTACTTC
TRBJ1-1	.	TRBV28	many	CASRPQGMNTEAFF	TGTGCCAGCAGACCACAGGGAATGAACACTGAAGCTTTCTTT
TRBJ2-5	.	TRBV7-2	.	CASSYPTGRETQYF	TGTGCCAGCAGCTACCCGACAGGGAGGGAGACCCAGTACTTC
TRBJ1-5	.	TRBV20-1	few	CSARGPLFGNQPQRF	TGCAGTGCTAGAGGGCCACTCTTTGGCAATCAGCCCCAGCGTTTT
TRBJ2-5	TRBD2	TRBV20-1	many	CSAGLASQETQYF	TGCAGTGCTGGACTAGCGAGCCAAGAGACCCAGTACTTC
TRBJ2-5	.	TRBV27	many	CASRSWEKPNRGNKETQYF	TGTGCCAGCCGGTCCTGGGAGAAACCGAATAGGGGGAACAAAGAGACCCAGTACTTC
TRBJ2-7	.	TRBV6-5	many	CASSYSTGPFSYEQYF	TGTGCCAGCAGTTACTCCACAGGGCCCTTCTCCTACGAGCAGTACTTC
TRBJ2-7	TRBD1	TRBV5-1	many	CASSLGRQGNNEQYF	TGCGCCAGCAGCTTGGGTCGACAGGGGAACAACGAGCAGTACTTC
TRBJ1-5	.	TRBV12-3/TRBV12-4	many	CASSLRPSNQPQHF	TGTGCCAGCAGTTTACGACCTAGCAATCAGCCCCAGCATTTT
TRBJ2-2	.	TRBV11-2	many	CASSLPLTGELFF	TGTGCCAGCAGCTTACCCTTGACCGGGGAGCTGTTTTTT
TRBJ2-7	TRBD1	TRBV2	many	CASTGDTSYEQYF	TGTGCCTCCACAGGGGACACTTCCTACGAGCAGTACTTC
TRBJ2-5	.	TRBV7-9	.	CASSLTWTTQETQYF	TGTGCCAGCAGCCTGACCTGGACTACCCAAGAGACCCAGTACTTC
TRBJ1-1	TRBD1	TRBV3-1	few	CASSQNPTGQGAEAFF	TGTGCCAGCAGCCAAAACCCGACGGGACAGGGGGCTGAAGCTTTCTTT
TRBJ1-1	TRBD1	TRBV20-1	.	CSARGFRTTGMNTEAFF	TGCAGTGCTAGAGGTTTTCGAACGACAGGGATGAACACTGAAGCTTTCTTT
TRBJ1-2	TRBD1	TRBV18	many	CASSPYRGRGYTF	TGTGCCAGCTCACCATACAGGGGGCGCGGCTACACCTTC
TRBJ2-7	.	TRBV6-1	many	CASRALTGLNSYEQYF	TGTGCCAGCAGAGCCCTTACGGGGTTAAACTCCTACGAGCAGTACTTC